This is a list of T cell receptor beta chains from one sample in a study of OX40 agonist ivuxolimab in advanced cancers. Profiling relied on immunoSEQ multiplex PCR, and the TCRdb table lists in-frame clones only, not all of them. Among about 66,000 clones listed, about nine tenths were seen once. The specimen was CD4+ or CD8+ T cells sorted from blood, collected in a trial of the OX40 agonist ivuxolimab. These receptor sequences come from an adult with an advanced solid tumor such as melanoma, head and neck, liver or kidney cancer. CDR3s leave out the opening cysteine and the closing phenylalanine or tryptophan. Size is stated for part of the rows, as once, few or many counts, or as a class when the clone is expanded.

TRBJ2-2	-	TRBV18	ASSPGTPELF
TRBJ1-4	-	TRBV4-2	ASSGPGAGEKLF
TRBJ2-6	-	TRBV15	ATTPGQWGSGANVLT
TRBJ2-5	-	TRBV4-2	ASSQIARQQETQY
TRBJ2-3	-	TRBV11-2	ASRNTDTQY
TRBJ2-2	-	TRBV30	AWSAGSGRAGELF
TRBJ2-7	-	TRBV11-2	ASSLVQAYEQY
TRBJ1-1	few	TRBV19	ASSFTAGTGDTEAF
TRBJ2-7	-	TRBV2	ASSEAGPGVYEQY
TRBJ2-1	-	TRBV18	ASSPKSLHNEQF
TRBJ2-3	-	TRBV6-1	ASSGLAGRTDTQY
TRBJ2-3	-	TRBV7-9	ASSLGGGADTQY
TRBJ2-7	-	TRBV7-9	ASSNRGFPYEQY
TRBJ1-4	-	TRBV28	ASRKRTSRDEKLF
TRBJ2-1	-	TRBV18	ASSPTGDEQF
TRBJ1-5	-	TRBV7-9	ASSRGNNQPQH
TRBJ2-1	-	TRBV15	ATGGRYNEQF